This record concerns one T cell receptor (beta chain) sequence. The target of this receptor is not known. No clone much larger than this one lies a single base away; base qualities are absent. The CDR3 sequence holds 14 residues, the cysteine and phenylalanine included. Only the CDR3 DNA is retained, 42 bases long and in frame from the first base. CDR1 and CDR2, per the germline V gene, are KGHSH and LQKENI. Compared with germline, V lacks 5 bases and J lacks 2 bases; bases without a gene match: 4. These data come from a study of PD-L1 blockade in urothelial cancer (dated 2017 in TCRdb). Describing the broader study: Therapy was started in the mid-2010s for all patients, and atezolizumab 1,200 mg was administered intravenously every 3 weeks. Whole exome sequencing and RNA sequencing of pretreatment tumors were performed alongside TCR sequencing in the same patients. Patients had an ECOG performance status of 0 or 1 and had received between 0 and 3 prior chemotherapy regimens. Nine patients achieved durable clinical benefit and some 21 did not. Durable clinical benefit meant progression-free survival longer than 6 months, and TCR features were also tested against progression-free and overall survival. The study, an exploratory multi-omic analysis, examined somatic, immune and clinical correlates of response to PD-L1 blockade with atezolizumab in urothelial cancer. A median of about 140,000 T cells and approximately 86,000 unique TCRs was obtained from blood samples, and a median clonality of around 0.08 was observed. Pretreatment blood TCR-seq was available for around 29 patients, at least one posttreatment blood collection was obtained for some 25 patients, and tumor TCR-seq was available for some 25 patients. About 85% of the roughly 29 patients were identified as males with urothelial cancer of bladder origin, and a prior smoking history was reported by 18 of 29 patients. Blood samples were analyzed 3 weeks after the start of treatment (second dose) and 6 weeks after the start of treatment. Pretreatment tumor samples and matched peripheral blood, collected serially before and after atezolizumab treatment, underwent TCR sequencing. Results the study describes overall, beyond this receptor: Because the sample size was small (n of about 29) and many exploratory analyses were performed, the results are intended to be hypothesis-generating. A pretreatment peripheral blood TCR clonality below the median was linked to improved progression-free and overall survival. At 3 weeks after the start of treatment, tumor-associated TCR clones in peripheral blood had expanded more in patients with durable benefit (n ≈ 23, p = 0.022).

Synthetic TCR analog templates were spiked into each PCR to estimate absolute template abundance from read counts. The immunoSEQ assay was used to amplify TCRbeta CDR3 regions from genomic DNA with bias-controlled V and J gene primers. Rearranged TCRbeta segments were sequenced at approximately 20X coverage. Processing in the source paper ran as follows. Clustering was used to correct sequencing errors, and CDR3s were annotated against IMGT so that V, D and J genes could be assigned. Out-of-frame and stop-codon sequences were excluded, and only productive TCRbeta rearrangements were used in downstream analyses. Clonality was computed as one minus Shannon entropy normalized by the log of the number of unique productive sequences. Clones differing between time points or between blood and tumor were identified using Fisher's exact test with Benjamini-Hochberg correction, with an adjusted p below 0.01 applied as the threshold. The source is immuneACCESS, and TCRdb retained only in-frame sequences with V and J called. Part of the clones is not carried over; for the studies checked, unresolved V genes explain less than half of this, and the remainder is unexplained. That table supplies the V and J calls and clone size; D and trimming were determined from the DNA. Counted in this sample were some 63,000 clones; roughly four fifths of them appeared once. 5.7% of the sample is in the top ten clones.

The sample's time point label, decoded: pretreatment peripheral blood. The cohort included roughly 29 patients with locally advanced or metastatic urothelial carcinoma who were treated at Memorial Sloan Kettering on a trial protocol. Peripheral blood mononuclear cells were collected pretreatment and during treatment, with between 1 and 8 total time points per patient. The Qiagen DNeasy Blood extraction kit was used to purify genomic DNA from total PBMCs and from tumor samples. PBMCs were collected pretreatment and during treatment, and were isolated and stored as previously described. The rearrangement combines TRBV18 with TRBJ2-5, and TRBD1 matches 8 of the central bases. The receptor was isolated from a man aged 65 to 85 with urothelial cancer. This specimen was PBMCs, taken around atezolizumab (anti-PD-L1) treatment. The CDR3 amino acid sequence is: CASSADRVQETQYF. The nucleotide sequence reads TGTGCCAGCTCAGCGGACAGGGTGCAAGAGACCCAGTACTTC.